The T cell receptor (beta chain) described here comes from a study of blood T cell repertoires in COVID-19 (dated by TCRdb to about 2020). A note on the overall study: Samples covering the acute and convalescent phases of COVID-19 were provided by collaborators in the United States, Italy and Spain. The material from the prospective study consisted of cDNA or gDNA derived from T cells, B-cell-depleted T cells, or PBMCs. Deeply sampled blood TCRbeta repertoires from subjects exposed to, actively infected with, or recovered from COVID-19 were included in the dataset. The repertoires were made available in a free public database intended to serve as a resource for research on the immune response to SARS-CoV-2. The samples were drawn from two sources: the first 160 participants of the ongoing ImmuneRACE study, and 950 to 1,500 subjects contributed by 6 global collaborators. Sample metadata almost always included a de-identified subject ID, COVID-19 status, age in years and sex. Where available, HLA class I and class II types were taken from metadata supplied by the sample provider and were not determined by assay-based typing. Findings and caveats that apply to the study as a whole: Clinical and demographic metadata were provided uncurated, with the amount varying by source and participant.

As concerns this clone: What this receptor recognizes is not known. Base qualities are not recorded, but no much larger clone differs from it by a single base.

A second Seattle source provided samples from volunteer blood donors who had recovered from COVID-19. Each collaborating institution followed its own protocols to collect whole blood in K2EDTA tubes. For TCRbeta analysis, collaborator samples were shipped as frozen whole blood, as isolated PBMCs, or as DNA extracted from either sample type. Trimmed from V: 5 bases; trimmed from J: 7 bases; junction bases lacking a gene match: 14. As encoded in the germline V gene, CDR1 is MDHEN while CDR2 is SYDVKM. From cysteine to phenylalanine, the CDR3 is 16 amino acids long. Only the CDR3 DNA is retained, 48 bases long and in frame from the first base. The immunoSEQ Assay, a bias-controlled multiplex PCR, was used to amplify TCRbeta CDR3 regions from genomic DNA. On the study's bioinformatics: Nucleated cell counts per sample were estimated from amplification of reference gene primers within the assay. To quantify the absolute abundance of each unique TCRbeta CDR3 rearrangement, sequence reads were collapsed and filtered. For each sample, productive Simpson clonality was calculated as the square root of Simpson's diversity index across productive rearrangements. TCRdb retrieved this table from immuneACCESS and kept in-frame rearrangements only. Not all clones are present; in checked studies, unresolved V genes account for under half, and no reason is known for the remainder. V and J calls and clone size are copied from that table; D and trimming were computed from the DNA. In all, the sample holds fewer than 150,000 clones, and about 88% of those were seen once. Roughly 8.9% of the sample lies in the top ten.

The clonotype originates from a woman between 65 and 79 years old who had recovered from COVID-19. The rearrangement joined TRBV28 to TRBJ2-1, with TRBD2 matching 7 junction bases. Specimen: peripheral blood. The base sequence is TGTGCCAGCAGTCCACCCCCGGCGGGAGTGAGGAATGAGCAGTTCTTC. It encodes CASSPPPAGVRNEQFF.